This passage covers 17 T cell receptor beta chains from one sample sequenced in a study of T cells in pancreatic ductal adenocarcinoma. The selected patients with pancreatic ductal adenocarcinoma had surgery but no neoadjuvant therapy. TCRdb keeps only in-frame clones here, not all; method: immunoSEQ multiplex PCR. The sample lists about 29,000 clones, just over 90% occurring once. The specimen sequenced was PBMCs. The receptors here all came from a human donor with pancreatic ductal adenocarcinoma.

The rearrangement joins TRBV28 to TRBJ1-2; D remains unclear. In germline, CDR1 is MDHEN, CDR2 SYDVKM. The CDR3 spans 11 residues. Trimming took off 7 bases at V and 4 bases at J, with 7 bases between the two ends. The CDR3 DNA reads TGTGCCAGCATGACGCTCTATGGCTACACCTTC. Its protein is CASMTLYGYTF.

The chain links TRBV29-1 to TRBJ2-5; D might be TRBD1 (6 bases). CDR1 and CDR2 from the germline V gene are SQVTM and ANQGSEA. V lost 3 bases to trimming and J lost 5 bases, with 13 bases between them. The CDR3 has 13 residues. The CDR3 loop is CSVEGASRETQYF. The CDR3 DNA is TGCAGCGTTGAGGGGGCCAGCCGGGAGACCCAGTACTTC. Variable domain in full (rest from reference TRBV29-1 and TRBJ2-5): SAVISQKPSRDICQRGTSLTIQCQVDSQVTMMFWYRQQPGQSLTLIATANQGSEATYESGFVIDKFPISRPNLTFSTLTVSNMSPEDSSIYLCSVEGASRETQYFGPGTRLLVL.

The chain recombines TRBV7-2 with TRBJ2-5, with a possible D match to TRBD1 (7 bases). CDR3 length equals 14 residues. The germline gives CDR1 SGHTA, CDR2 FQGNSA. V shed 3 bases and J shed 2 bases, with 10 bases lying between them. This chain's CDR3 is CASSFQGGQETQYF. In DNA form, the CDR3 reads TGTGCCAGCAGCTTCCAGGGGGGTCAAGAGACCCAGTACTTC.

This clone was recorded only once. The chain couples TRBV10-2 to TRBJ2-5; D ambiguous. The V gene's germline CDR1 is WSHSY and CDR2 SAAADI. V gave up 0 bases and J gave up 3 bases, with 8 bases separating them. The CDR3 contains 14 residues. CDR3 loop: CASSESNREETQYF. In nucleotides, the CDR3 is TGCGCCAGCAGTGAGTCGAATAGGGAAGAGACCCAGTACTTC.

V and J are TRBV28 and TRBJ1-1; a possible D gene is TRBD1 (5 bases). CDR3 length: 12 residues. Germline CDR1 MDHEN, CDR2 SYDVKM. V lost 3 bases and J lost 4, with 6 bases in between. The CDR3 region is CASSFDSTEAFF. In DNA, the CDR3 is TGTGCCAGCAGTTTCGACAGCACTGAAGCTTTCTTT. Full variable domain (rest looked up from reference TRBV28 and TRBJ1-1): DVKVTQSSRYLVKRTGEKVFLECVQDMDHENMFWYRQDPGLGLRLIYFSYDVKMKEKGDIPEGYSVSREKKERFSLILESASTNQTSMYLCASSFDSTEAFFGQGTRLTVV.

On this clone: At one of its ends the junction is not consistent with the germline gene, which may arise from a read error. The chain joins TRBV27 to TRBJ2-7, with 9 bases aligning to TRBD1. This CDR3 spans 13 amino acids. Germline values: CDR1 MNHEY, CDR2 SMNVEV (reference sequence). CDR3 in DNA: TGTGCCAGCAGTCCGGACAGGGGCGTGGGTATTAACTTC. Its translation is CASSPDRGVGINF.

The rearrangement joins TRBV27 to TRBJ1-3, with TRBD1 as a possible D gene (5 bases). This CDR3 comprises 16 residues. The germline CDR1 and CDR2 sequences are MNHEY and SMNVEV (reference sequence). Trimming left V 7 bases short and J 0 bases short, with 16 bases between. The CDR3 DNA follows: TGTGCCAGCAAGTTAACAGGTGTGGCCTCTGGAAACACCATATATTTT. Translation: CASKLTGVASGNTIYF.

The chain combines TRBV14 with TRBJ1-1; D might be TRBD1 (5 bases). The CDR3 extends over 14 amino acids. The V end was cut by 1 base, the J end by 4 bases, with 10 bases between. The germline CDR1 and CDR2 sequences are SGHDN and FVKESK. This CDR3 reads CASSQVGGGTEAFF. CDR3 bases: TGTGCCAGCAGCCAAGTCGGGGGGGGCACTGAAGCTTTCTTT.

This clone came up once. The rearrangement links TRBV25-1 to TRBJ2-6; D is unclear. V shed 7 bases and J shed 0 bases, with 13 bases lying between them. CDR1 and CDR2 from the germline V gene are MGHDK and SYGVNS. This CDR3 is 16 amino acids long. The CDR3 region has the DNA TGTGCCAGCACCCCGGATTGGGGCTCTGGGGCCAACGTCCTGACTTTC. Translation: CASTPDWGSGANVLTF.

The chain couples TRBV5-1 to TRBJ1-1; D remains ambiguous. The germline CDR1 and CDR2 sequences are SGHRS and YFSETQ. Trimming took off 1 base at V and 1 base at J, with 8 bases between the two ends. CDR3 size: 14 residues. CDR3 residues: CASSLSQTNTEAFF. CDR3 nucleotides: TGCGCCAGCAGCTTGAGCCAAACGAACACTGAAGCTTTCTTT.

The J gene is TRBJ1-1, the V gene TRBV19, with 8 bases fitting TRBD1. V was clipped by 5 bases and J by 2 bases; unmatched bases: 10. This CDR3 is built from 16 residues. Germline lookup yields CDR1 LNHDA and CDR2 SQIVND (reference sequence). This CDR3 reads CASSSPRQGRNTEAFF. The CDR3 DNA reads as TGTGCCAGTAGTTCCCCCCGACAGGGGAGAAACACTGAAGCTTTCTTT. Combining the CDR3 with reference TRBV19 and TRBJ1-1 gives the whole variable domain DGGITQSPKYLFRKEGQNVTLSCEQNLNHDAMYWYRQDPGQGLRLIYYSQIVNDFQKGDIAEGYSVSREKKESFPLTVTSAQKNPTAFYLCASSSPRQGRNTEAFFGQGTRLTVV.

Of note for this clone: The final CDR3 position lacks the conserved phenylalanine or tryptophan, pointing to a likely read error. It is unclear where the CDR3 begins or ends on the DNA, so no DNA is shown, and the CDR3 is as TCRdb lists it. V usage is TRBV4-1 and J usage is TRBJ2-7; TRBD1, the table's D call, lacks a check against the DNA. The CDR3 spans 11 amino acids, including both terminal residues. Per the germline V gene, CDR1 is MGHRA and CDR2 is YSYEKL. The CDR3: CASGTGPSHLI.

The chain uses TRBV18 and TRBJ2-7; D is possibly TRBD2 (5 bases). V was shortened by 4 bases and J by 0 bases, with 7 bases between the two germline ends. Germline V gives CDR1 KGHSH, CDR2 LQKENI. The CDR3 has 13 amino acids. The CDR3 DNA sequence: TGTGCCAGCTCACTCGCGGGCTCCTACGAGCAGTACTTC. The encoded protein is CASSLAGSYEQYF. Looking up the rest from reference TRBV18 and TRBJ2-7 gives the full variable domain: NAGVMQNPRHLVRRRGQEARLRCSPMKGHSHVYWYRQLPEEGLKFMVYLQKENIIDESGMPKERFSAEFPKEGPSILRIQQVVRGDSAAYFCASSLAGSYEQYFGPGTRLTVT.

This chain links TRBV7-9 with TRBJ2-7, with D possibly called TRBD1 or TRBD2 (5 bases each). Between the trimmed V and J ends, which lost 5 bases and 0 bases, there was a span of 14 bases. CDR3 length equals 15 residues. Germline values: CDR1 SEHNR, CDR2 FQNEAQ (reference sequence). CDR3 coding DNA: TGTGCCAGCAGCCGACCCCGGGACCCCTCCTACGAGCAGTACTTC. This translates into CASSRPRDPSYEQYF.

The chain combines TRBV6-5 with TRBJ2-7; 8 bases match TRBD2. The CDR3 is 14 residues long. V gave up 7 bases and J gave up 3 bases; unmatched junction bases: 8. CDR1 is MNHEY and CDR2 is SVGAGI in the germline V gene. CDR3: CASTKAGAGYEQYF. The CDR3 DNA sequence: TGTGCCAGCACAAAAGCGGGAGCTGGCTACGAGCAGTACTTC.

This chain links TRBV11-3 with TRBJ2-2; 10 positions agree with TRBD1. This CDR3 comprises 16 residues. V lost 2 bases, J lost 5 bases, and 5 bases stayed unmatched. Germline loops: CDR1 SGHNT, CDR2 YENEEA. The DNA of the CDR3 is TGTGCCAGCAGCTTATATCGGGGACAGGGGACCGGGGAGCTGTTTTTT. It translates to CASSLYRGQGTGELFF.

The gene calls are TRBV18 and TRBJ2-1, with 7 nucleotides matching TRBD1. V lost 3 bases, J lost 4 bases, and 9 bases stayed unmatched. This CDR3 contains 16 residues. CDR1 is KGHSH and CDR2 is LQKENI in the germline V gene. This CDR3 is CASSPSGQRKYNEQFF. The CDR3 coding sequence is TGTGCCAGCTCACCCTCGGGACAGAGAAAATACAATGAGCAGTTCTTC.